The 22 T cell receptor beta chains in this list originate from one sample, sequenced in a study of blood T cell repertoires in COVID-19. Method: immunoSEQ multiplex PCR; TCRdb's copy keeps in-frame clones and lacks some. This sample has 90,000 to 140,000 clones, with about 80% found just once. Source material: peripheral blood. The receptors stem from a woman in her sixties or seventies with acute or convalescent COVID-19.

The V gene is TRBV30, the J gene TRBJ2-7; D is possibly TRBD2 (6 bases). Germline assignment: CDR1 GTSNPN and CDR2 SVGIG (reference sequence). This CDR3 spans 13 amino acids. With 4 bases removed from V and 1 base from J, the gap between germline ends came to 11 bases. CDR3 in amino acids: CAWNREESYEQYF. The CDR3, as DNA: TGTGCCTGGAATAGGGAGGAATCCTACGAGCAGTACTTC.

A few counts support this clone. This chain links TRBV20-1 with TRBJ1-2; the D is unclear. The CDR3 runs to 11 residues. CDR1 is DFQATT and CDR2 is SNEGSKA in the germline V gene (reference sequence). Written as DNA, the CDR3 is TGCATCCCTCCGGGGTACTATGGCTACACCTTC. Protein: CIPPGYYGYTF.

This clone was observed a single time. The chain has TRBV6-2 or TRBV6-3 and TRBJ1-2, with D possibly matching TRBD1 (5 bases). V was trimmed by 6 bases and J by 4 bases, leaving 21 bases between them. CDR1 is MNHEY, CDR2 SVGEGT, per germline. The CDR3 is 16 residues long. The CDR3 bases are TGTGCCAGCAGCCCGGGAATGGGACTTCCCCCCTATGGCTACACCTTC. This sequence encodes CASSPGMGLPPYGYTF.

The chain uses TRBV5-4 and TRBJ2-5, with D perhaps matching TRBD2 (6 bases). CDR1 and CDR2 from the germline V gene are SGHNT and YYREEE (reference sequence). The CDR3 runs 15 residues. Trimming took 4 bases from V and 4 from J, leaving 17 bases between them. The CDR3: CASSNERALGETQYF. Written as DNA, the CDR3 is TGTGCCAGCAGCAACGAGCGGGCCCTGGGAGAGACCCAGTACTTC.

This clone has only a few counts. The V call is TRBV13, the J call TRBJ2-7; unclear D gene. CDR1 and CDR2 from the germline V gene are PRHDT and FYEKMQ (reference sequence). The length of the CDR3 is 15 residues. V was cut by 1 base and J by 0 bases, with 10 bases left in between. CDR3 sequence reads: CASSLVVTGSYEQYF. In nucleotides, the CDR3 is TGTGCCAGCAGCTTAGTCGTGACGGGCTCCTACGAGCAGTACTTC.

The sample holds many counts of this clone. This chain links TRBV25-1 with TRBJ2-7; possible D gene TRBD1, 6 bases. This CDR3 has 13 residues. CDR1 is MGHDK, CDR2 SYGVNS, per germline. V was clipped by 8 bases and J by 9 bases, with 20 bases between them. The CDR3 sequence: CASRPVQGYTQYF. CDR3 nucleotides: TGTGCCAGCCGCCCCGTTCAGGGGTACACGCAGTACTTC.

This clone was observed a single time. V usage is TRBV7-2 and J usage is TRBJ2-3; tentative D call: TRBD2 (5 bases). Trimming cost V 6 bases and J 3 bases, with 16 bases left between them. This CDR3 contains 15 residues. The germline CDR1 and CDR2 sequences are SGHTA and FQGNSA. In DNA, the CDR3 is TGTGCCAGCAGGCCCGATCCACTAGATACAGATACGCAGTATTTT. It is translated as CASRPDPLDTDTQYF.

V gene TRBV28 combines with J gene TRBJ2-7; 9 nucleotides align to TRBD2. Germline CDR1 and CDR2: MDHEN and SYDVKM. The length of the CDR3 is 16 residues. The junction had 9 bases not matched to a gene; V was cut back by 3 bases and J by 3 bases. The CDR3 DNA reads as TGTGCCAGCAGTTTCTTAGCGGGGGCGACACTCTACGAGCAGTACTTC. It specifies CASSFLAGATLYEQYF. Using reference TRBV28 and TRBJ2-7 for the parts outside the CDR3, the full variable domain is DVKVTQSSRYLVKRTGEKVFLECVQDMDHENMFWYRQDPGLGLRLIYFSYDVKMKEKGDIPEGYSVSREKKERFSLILESASTNQTSMYLCASSFLAGATLYEQYFGPGTRLTVT.

This clone was observed many times. The V and J genes are TRBV5-4 and TRBJ2-2; 9 bases line up with TRBD1. Unmatched junction bases numbered 11, after V lost 6 bases and J lost 5 bases. This CDR3 spans 16 amino acids. Germline V CDR1 and CDR2: SGHNT, YYREEE (reference sequence). CDR3: CASTLSGTGRTGELFF. CDR3 DNA sequence: TGTGCCAGCACCCTATCCGGGACAGGGCGAACCGGGGAGCTGTTTTTT.

The chain joins TRBV27 to TRBJ2-7, with a possible D match to TRBD1 (5 bases). Trimming took off 2 bases at V and 4 bases at J, with 9 bases between the two ends. Germline assignment: CDR1 MNHEY and CDR2 SMNVEV (reference sequence). The CDR3 spans 13 residues. CDR3 protein: CASSLQGQYEQYF. The CDR3 region has the DNA TGTGCCAGCAGTTTACAGGGTCAATACGAGCAGTACTTC.

V gene TRBV5-1 combines with J gene TRBJ2-5; the D gene is possibly TRBD1 (6 bases). This CDR3 is built from 13 residues. Trimming shortened V by 4 bases and J by 5 bases, and 12 bases separated the two germline ends. Per germline, CDR1 SGHRS and CDR2 YFSETQ. The chain's CDR3 is CASSNQGMETQYF. The CDR3 DNA reads TGCGCCAGCAGCAACCAGGGGATGGAGACCCAGTACTTC.

This sequence joins TRBV2 and TRBJ2-5, with D unresolved. Germline CDR1 is SNHLY and CDR2 is FYNNEI. CDR3 length: 12 amino acids. The V end lost 6 bases, the J end lost 5 bases, and 10 bases lay between the germline ends. CDR3 region: CASSERSETQYF. The CDR3 DNA reads as TGTGCCAGCAGCGAACGGTCGGAGACCCAGTACTTC.

The chain recombines TRBV4-1 with TRBJ1-3, with D uncertain. Germline-derived CDR1 and CDR2 are MGHRA and YSYEKL. CDR3 length: 14 residues. Trimming cost V 4 bases and J 0 bases, with 7 bases left between them. The DNA for the CDR3 is TGCGCCAGCAGCCGGGCAGGCTCTGGAAACACCATATATTTT. This gives the protein CASSRAGSGNTIYF.

The V and J genes are TRBV7-9 and TRBJ1-1; a possible D gene is TRBD1 (5 bases). V was shortened by 7 bases and J by 10 bases, with 13 bases between the two germline ends. CDR1 SEHNR and CDR2 FQNEAQ come from the germline V gene (reference sequence). The CDR3 is made up of 11 amino acids. CDR3 in amino acids: CASNVAGGAFF. CDR3 nucleotides: TGTGCCAGCAACGTGGCCGGGGGAGCTTTCTTT.

The rearrangement links TRBV2 to TRBJ1-2, with no clear D. CDR3 length: 13 amino acids. Germline lookup yields CDR1 SNHLY and CDR2 FYNNEI. V was cut by 1 base and J by 0 bases, with 3 bases left in between. The CDR3 DNA follows: TGTGCCAGCAGTGAAGGAGCTAACTATGGCTACACCTTC. Protein sequence: CASSEGANYGYTF.

The chain employs TRBV7-9 and TRBJ2-2; 9 nucleotides agree with TRBD1. The germline V gene encodes CDR1 SEHNR and CDR2 FQNEAQ (reference sequence). V lost 5 bases, J lost 5 bases, and 9 bases stayed unmatched. The CDR3 is 16 residues long. Here the CDR3 DNA reads TGTGCCAGCAGCGTACAGGGGGCAGGCGTTACCGGGGAGCTGTTTTTT. This translates into CASSVQGAGVTGELFF.

This clone was recorded only once. V gene TRBV19 combines with J gene TRBJ1-2; TRBD1 agrees at 8 bases. This CDR3 is 13 amino acids long. Germline lookup yields CDR1 LNHDA and CDR2 SQIVND (reference sequence). J gave up 5 bases and V 6 bases, and 5 bases lay outside the gene matches. The CDR3 is CASRQQGVYGYTF. The CDR3 DNA reads as TGTGCCAGTAGGCAACAGGGGGTATATGGCTACACCTTC.

The chain recombines TRBV30 with TRBJ1-4; D is unresolved. The CDR3 sequence is 11 residues long. With 3 bases removed from V and 7 bases from J, the gap between germline ends came to 6 bases. CDR1 is GTSNPN and CDR2 is SVGIG in the germline V gene (reference sequence). The CDR3 here is CAWSQFEKLFF. The CDR3 region has the DNA TGTGCCTGGAGCCAATTTGAAAAACTGTTTTTT.

The gene calls are TRBV12-3 or TRBV12-4 and TRBJ2-6; a possible D gene is TRBD2 (6 bases). CDR3 length: 12 amino acids. Between the trimmed V and J ends, which lost 0 bases and 12 bases, there was a span of 6 bases. CDR3 amino acids: CASSLAGGVLTF. The CDR3 DNA reads as TGTGCCAGCAGTTTAGCGGGGGGCGTCCTGACTTTC.

CDR3 amino acids: CASGGGIYEQYF. In nucleotides, the CDR3 is TGTGCCAGCGGGGGGGGGATTTACGAGCAGTACTTC. This chain links TRBV6-6 with TRBJ2-7; TRBD2 matches 7 bases. Germline loops: CDR1 MNHNY, CDR2 SVGAGI (reference sequence). J gave up 4 bases and V 8 bases, and 5 bases lay outside the gene matches. The CDR3 contains 12 residues.

The chain joins TRBV27 to TRBJ2-6; 9 positions agree with TRBD1. This CDR3 comprises 18 residues. Looked up from germline, CDR1 is MNHEY and CDR2 is SMNVEV (reference sequence). V gave up 6 bases and J gave up 0 bases; unmatched junction bases: 9. The CDR3: CASSQMTGGLSGANVLTF. CDR3 nucleotides: TGTGCCAGCAGCCAAATGACAGGGGGTCTCTCTGGGGCCAACGTCCTGACTTTC.

The V call is TRBV30, the J call TRBJ2-3; the match to TRBD2 covers 13 bases. The CDR3 sequence is 16 residues long. CDR1 and CDR2 (germline): GTSNPN, SVGIG (reference sequence). V lost 1 base, J lost 8 bases, and 9 bases stayed unmatched. CDR3 DNA sequence: TGTGCCTGGAGTGCAGGACTAGCGGGAGACCGTGCTACGCAGTATTTT. This gives the protein CAWSAGLAGDRATQYF.